This T cell receptor beta chain was found in a study of blood T cell repertoires in COVID-19. Study context: T cells, B-cell-depleted T cells, or PBMCs supplied cDNA or gDNA.

The repertoire was sequenced with immunoSEQ multiplex PCR; TCRdb's copy has only in-frame clones and lacks some. The sample has some 460,000 clones, roughly nine tenths seen once. The ends lost 9 bases at V and 8 bases at J; junction bases unmatched: 11. Per germline, CDR1 SNHLY and CDR2 FYNNEI. The CDR3 runs to 14 residues. Recruitment covered 25 or so US areas and drew participants whose ages spanned roughly 18 to 89 years. The recovered donors of Cohort 3 showed two negative PCRs, clearance, or symptom resolution. This TCR was recovered from a woman between 18 and 30 years old who had recovered from COVID-19. Sequencing was done on a sample of PBMCs or T cells enriched from blood (not recorded which). The gene calls are TRBV2 and TRBJ2-1; 9 nucleotides align to TRBD2. This chain's CDR3 is CASVLAGGPYEQFF. The CDR3 DNA sequence: TGTGCCAGTGTGCTTGCGGGGGGGCCTTATGAGCAGTTCTTC.